This T cell receptor beta chain comes out of a study of glioma-infiltrating T cells (dated by TCRdb to the mid-2010s). As for the study more broadly: Sequencing of TCR alpha- and beta-chain repertoires was performed on glioma tissue, on non-neoplastic brain tissue, and on matched peripheral blood mononuclear cells. The paired cohort comprised three low-grade glioma patients, several primary glioblastoma patients and three non-glioma patients contributing non-neoplastic brain tissue. To gauge divergence between tissue and blood T-cell populations, every tissue-infiltrating repertoire was compared against the peripheral blood repertoire from the same patient. Points the paper makes about the study in general: The group comparisons were based on small numbers of patients: three non-neoplastic, three low-grade glioma and seven to nine glioblastoma patients. Only a very small number of CDR3 sequences turned up in both tissue and blood, a result put down to high CDR3 diversity combined with limited sampling. VJ-independent divergence between tissue and blood was lower than expected in non-neoplastic patients but higher than expected in all gliomas, particularly low-grade gliomas.

To note about this clonotype: There is no known antigen for this receptor. No base-level quality is on record; no much larger clone is a single base apart.

TCR alpha and beta CDR3 regions were amplified with the iRepertoire nested amplicon-rescue multiplex PCR (arm-PCR) platform from RNA. The input for one-step reverse transcription and amplification was 100-400 ng of tissue mRNA or PBMC total RNA. Following bead purification, Illumina adapters were added by a secondary multiplex PCR, and the libraries were gel-purified between 200 and 400 bp. The libraries contained internal 6-nucleotide barcodes that were used for demultiplexing. Sequencing of the libraries was done on an Illumina MiSeq using 2x220 or 2x250 nucleotide paired-end reads. Concerning the study's data processing: FLASH 1.2.11 was used to merge paired reads, and BWA-MEM then aligned the reads to the GRCh37 human genome before TRA and TRB reads were extracted. For V and J assignment, an IMGT-derived reference of cassette sequences and CDR3 motifs that included pseudogenes was used. Reads were translated in three frames, and productive CDR3s were defined by a C…FGXG motif without stop codons. Clonotypes were defined as unique combinations of V-J cassette pair and CDR3 amino acid sequence. Reads were filtered by Hamming distance, with the threshold set by the sequence error rate of each sample in mapped regions. TCRdb reran the public reads through fastp at Q25 and MiXCR, keeping productive beta chains. Each entry is one CDR3 protein sequence, shown with its most common DNA and genes. These V and J calls derive from TCRdb rather than the authors' analysis. The table for this sample lists 150,000 to 200,000 distinct CDR3 sequences; around 40% of them were counted only once. Of the sample, around 4.9% falls within the top ten clones.

The cysteine opens and the phenylalanine closes a CDR3 of 16 amino acids. Only CDR3 DNA remains: 48 bases, in frame from the first base. V was cut back by 1 base and J by 2 bases, leaving a gap of 13 bases between them. CDR1 and CDR2 were assigned from the germline V gene as SGHAT and FQNNGV. This sequence originates from a human donor with low-grade glioma or glioblastoma, undergoing nonglioma brain surgery, or in good health (not recorded which). The receptor chain draws on TRBV11-2 and TRBJ2-3, with TRBD2 tentatively as D gene (6 bases match). Sequencing was performed on glioma tissue, nonneoplastic brain tissue, or PBMCs (not recorded which). The CDR3 corresponds to CASSLGTQRVTDTQYF. In nucleotide form, the sequence is TGTGCCAGCAGCTTAGGAACCCAGCGGGTCACAGATACGCAGTATTTT. Beyond the CDR3, the reference TRBV11-2 and TRBJ2-3 genes provide the residues; the full variable domain reads: EAGVAQSPRYKIIEKRQSVAFWCNPISGHATLYWYQQILGQGPKLLIQFQNNGVVDDSQLPKDRFSAERLKGVDSTLKIQPAKLEDSAVYLCASSLGTQRVTDTQYFGPGTRLTVL.